Listed here are 7 T cell receptor beta chains from one sample, sequenced in a study of radiation and T cells in renal cell carcinoma. Clones were sequenced by immunoSEQ multiplex PCR, and TCRdb holds only the in-frame ones, with some missing. The sample gives roughly 130,000 clones, 88% of which show up once; almost 6% is in the top ten. The time point: blood 2 weeks post-SBRT. Noted treatment: 15 Gy SBRT to primary tumor, nephrectomy 4 weeks later. This specimen was blood, taken from a patient whose treatment included radiotherapy and nephrectomy. The receptors come from a woman aged 65 to 85 with renal cell carcinoma.

The chain links TRBV4-1 to TRBJ1-5, with unresolved D. CDR3 length equals 14 residues. Germline-derived CDR1 and CDR2 are MGHRA and YSYEKL. V was shortened by 4 bases and J by 2 bases, with 9 bases between the two germline ends. DNA for the CDR3: TGCGCCAGCAGCCTACTCGAAGGCAATCAGCCCCAGCATTTT. Translated: CASSLLEGNQPQHF.

The chain joins TRBV6-4 to TRBJ1-5; D is possibly TRBD1 (6 bases). With 8 bases removed from V and 5 bases from J, the gap between germline ends came to 22 bases. Germline-derived CDR1 and CDR2 are MRHNA and SNTAGT. The CDR3 spans 16 residues. The CDR3 nucleotides read TGTGCCAGCGAAGTCGACGGCATGAACAGGGATCAGCCCCAGCATTTT. Amino acids: CASEVDGMNRDQPQHF.

The chain is built from TRBV30 and TRBJ2-1, with 8 bases that match TRBD2. The CDR3 is 14 residues long. V trimming: 2 bases; J trimming: 15 bases; junction bases outside the gene matches: 15. Germline V gene lookup returns CDR1 GTSNPN and CDR2 SVGIG (reference sequence). This CDR3 reads CAWSPRGGGPRGFF. CDR3 coding DNA: TGTGCCTGGAGTCCCCGGGGCGGGGGGCCCCGGGGGTTCTTC.

This chain joins TRBV27 and TRBJ2-5; D is perhaps TRBD1 or TRBD2 (6 bases each). CDR1 and CDR2 (germline): MNHEY, SMNVEV (reference sequence). The CDR3 sequence is 13 residues long. V dropped 6 bases and J dropped 4 bases, with 12 bases sitting between them. CDR3 region: CASRGGARETQYF. The CDR3 region has the DNA TGTGCCAGCAGGGGGGGCGCCCGAGAGACCCAGTACTTC.

On this clone: Its ends do not fully match the called genes, so a read error is possible. The J gene is TRBJ2-3, the V gene TRBV11-1, with 12 bases fitting TRBD2. CDR1 is SGHAT and CDR2 is FQDESV in the germline V gene (reference sequence). The CDR3 has 15 amino acids. CDR3 nucleotides: TGTGCCAGCAGCCTAGCGGGGGGGCAAACAGATACGCAGTATTTT. Translated: CASSLAGGQTDTQYF.

CDR3 nucleotides: TGTGCCAGCAGCCTGGGACTTTACGAGCAGTACTTC. It translates to CASSLGLYEQYF. V is TRBV14 and J is TRBJ2-7; tentatively, D is TRBD2 (6 bases). The CDR3 covers 12 residues. Trimming shortened V by 4 bases and J by 4 bases, and 8 bases separated the two germline ends. The germline V gene encodes CDR1 SGHDN and CDR2 FVKESK.

The chain employs TRBV5-6 and TRBJ2-1, with 9 bases identical to TRBD2. CDR1 is SGHDT and CDR2 is YYEEEE in the germline V gene. V lost 2 bases to trimming and J lost 7 bases; unmatched junction nucleotides: 19. The CDR3 runs 19 residues. The CDR3 protein is CASSLLRAGGPRRGNEQFF. DNA of the CDR3: TGTGCCAGCAGCTTACTCCGAGCGGGGGGACCCCGACGCGGGAATGAGCAGTTCTTC.